Given below is one TCR beta chain in context. The study recruited people aged roughly 18 to 100 years across approximately 25 US areas. Membership in each cohort depended on participant-reported clinical history. The repertoire was sequenced with immunoSEQ multiplex PCR; TCRdb's copy has only in-frame clones and lacks some. Seen here are about 370,000 clones, around 89% observed once, and the top ten hold approximately 1%. This entry belongs to a study of blood T cell repertoires in COVID-19. Overall study: In each case, the material was cDNA or gDNA derived from T cells, B-cell-depleted T cells, or PBMCs.

Sequencing input: PBMCs or T cells enriched from blood (not recorded which). This clonotype was sampled from a man between 18 and 29 years old who had recovered from COVID-19.

CDR3 region: CASSPAGQRYGYTF. The CDR3 nucleotides are TGTGCCAGCAGCCCCGCCGGACAGAGGTATGGCTACACCTTC. The chain carries TRBV28 and TRBJ1-2; D possibly corresponds to TRBD1 (6 bases). Germline V gene lookup returns CDR1 MDHEN and CDR2 SYDVKM. CDR3 length equals 14 residues. The V end was cut by 6 bases, the J end by 5 bases, with 16 bases between.